This T cell receptor (beta chain) appears in the sequencing data of a study of cytomegalovirus exposure and HLA in healthy donors. General study results and limits: Being indistinguishable, some V segments were excluded, TRBV6-2 and TRBV6-3 among them.

Healthy bone marrow donors made up the cohort. The CDR3 runs 13 residues. J was trimmed by 6 bases and V by 8 bases; bases with no gene match: 6. The germline V gene has CDR1 MNHNS and CDR2 SASEGT. Worth noting for this clone: Its antigen is still unknown.

The PCR contained 60 Vbeta and 13 Jbeta primers. Libraries were prepared by immunoSEQ multiplex PCR; TCRdb keeps only in-frame clonotypes and omits some of them. The top ten hold about 3.2% of the sample, which has about 170,000 clones, approximately 67% seen once. What was sequenced was PBMCs. This TCR was recovered from a man aged 40-49 years in good health and CMV-seronegative. The V and J genes are TRBV6-1 and TRBJ1-5; the match to TRBD1 covers 8 bases. In DNA form, the CDR3 reads TGTGCCAGCGGGAGACAGGGGACTCAGCCCCAGCATTTT. It is translated as CASGRQGTQPQHF.